This T cell receptor (beta chain) was sequenced for a study of neoadjuvant anti-PD-1 for oral cavity cancer (dated by TCRdb to the early 2020s). In the study overall: Three to four biweekly doses of nivolumab at 3 mg/kg were mostly administered to patients before curative-intent surgical resection. For patients who did not progress, a fourth nivolumab dose was given around day 43, followed by definitive surgical resection on days 50-56. The parent correlative cohort included approximately twelve patients, with a roughly 34% response rate. Under RECIST 1.1, patients with complete response, partial response or stable disease were classed as responders, and patients with progression were classed as non-responders.

This clone was seen more than once but under ten times. There is no known antigen for this receptor. Base qualities are not recorded, but no much larger clone differs from it by a single base. Results and caveats for the whole study, not just this receptor: After neoadjuvant nivolumab, T cell clonality (Gini index) in PBMCs was significantly higher in non-responders than in responders. Only a few patients per response group were included in the TCR analyses, and larger cohorts for validation were called for by the authors. Higher pretreatment blood Treg/Th17 ratios correlated with both higher pretreatment blood TCRbeta clonality and lower post-treatment tumor TCRbeta clonality.

For deep sequencing of PBMC libraries, mostly approximately 460 ng of input genomic DNA was used, and six replicates were run per sample. The immunoSEQ hsTCRbeta kit was used to prepare TCRbeta libraries, following the manufacturer's instructions. An Illumina NovaSeq 6000 S4 flow cell was used to sequence the final libraries, which had first been combined to 3 nM. Concerning the study's data processing: The immunoSEQ Analyzer handled quality control and preprocessing of the raw data. The analysis was restricted to productive rearrangements, with each unique CDR3 amino acid sequence defining a clonotype. Repertoire clonality was estimated as the Gini-Simpson index, which was calculated using the R package tcR. Student's t test was used to compare Gini indices, while Pearson correlation assessed associations with tumor size change. TCRdb re-hosts the immuneACCESS table, in-frame sequences only. Its copies lack some clones; in the studies checked, an unresolved V gene accounts for under half of them, and the cause for the rest is not known. V, J and clone size reflect that table, while D and trimming were determined from the DNA. The sample table holds approximately 67,000 clones, of which 80% to 90% were seen once. The ten top clones hold approximately 3.6% of the sample.

In the paper's terms, the time point label means: before neoadjuvant nivolumab. Patients had been newly diagnosed with stage II-IVA oral cavity squamous cell carcinoma, and no prior systemic or radiation treatment had been given to the patients. Everyone in the cohort had locally advanced, HPV-negative oral cavity squamous cell carcinoma. No culture maintenance or expansion was done, as the peripheral blood mononuclear cells went straight to analysis. Samples came from a longitudinal correlative study of a single-arm phase II trial of neoadjuvant nivolumab in oral cavity squamous cell carcinoma. Subject-matched pre- and post-treatment PBMCs and tumors from three responders and three non-responders were subjected to genomic DNA-based TCRbeta sequencing. Peripheral blood mononuclear cells were collected once before nivolumab treatment and again after treatment, at the time of surgery. The Maxwell RSC DNA from Cells kit was used to extract genomic DNA from PBMCs.

The source material was PBMCs, sampled before nivolumab (anti-PD-1) treatment. The clonotype was recovered from a person aged 40 to 85 with oral cavity squamous cell carcinoma.

The CDR3 region reads CASSQGIGGQGTDTQYF. The base sequence is TGCGCCAGCAGCCAAGGAATAGGGGGACAGGGGACAGATACGCAGTATTTT. Recombination connected TRBV4-1 to TRBJ2-3, with 10 bases aligning to TRBD1. Trimming leaves V shorter by 1 base and J shorter by 3 bases, with the junction holding 7 bases beyond the gene matches. From the cysteine up to the phenylalanine, the CDR3 has a length of 17 residues. Of all the DNA, just the CDR3 is kept, 51 bases in frame from base 1. The germline V gene sets CDR1 to MGHRA and CDR2 to YSYEKL.